The clone carrying this T cell receptor beta chain has a count of ten or more. The antigen remains unidentified. From the reads, TCRdb called clonotypes with MiXCR, one entry per CDR3 protein. The data hold roughly 350,000 distinct CDR3 sequences, with about 35% observed a single time. This entry belongs to a study of T cell repertoires in cytomegalovirus infection. Study in general: Recently identified HLA-C-restricted CMV epitopes and well-studied HLA-B-restricted CMV epitopes were used by the study. Indications of both CMV infection and matching HLA type were provided by public TCR beta signatures. Findings and caveats of the study: Summed frequency of public TCR beta families distinguished CMV carriers with the relevant HLA. The ex vivo response showed dominance by HLA-C-restricted CMV-specific TCR beta clonotypes.

Trimming cost V 5 bases and J 8 bases; bases outside gene matches: 8. Germline V gene data show CDR1 as SGHTA and CDR2 as FQGNSA. This CDR3 is built from 14 residues. The sequencing here drew on cultured PBMCs, taken from culture after CMV antigen stimulation. The chain links TRBV7-2 to TRBJ1-2; 10 nucleotides line up with TRBD1. The sequence was collected from a human donor in good health (CMV status not recorded). Some clones in this sample may be carry-over from other donors' samples. The CDR3 loop reads CASSQPGTGVGYTF. In DNA, the CDR3 is TGTGCCAGCAGCCAACCTGGGACAGGGGTAGGCTACACCTTC.